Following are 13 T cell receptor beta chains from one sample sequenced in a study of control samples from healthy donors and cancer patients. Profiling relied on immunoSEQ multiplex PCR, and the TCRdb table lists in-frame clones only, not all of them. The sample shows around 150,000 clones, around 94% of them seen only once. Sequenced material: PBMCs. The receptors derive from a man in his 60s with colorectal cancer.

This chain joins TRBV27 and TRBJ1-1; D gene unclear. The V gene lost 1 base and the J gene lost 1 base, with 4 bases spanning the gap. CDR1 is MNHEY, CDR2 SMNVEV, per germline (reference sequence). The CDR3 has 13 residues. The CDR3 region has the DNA TGTGCCAGCAGTTTATTTTCGAACACTGAAGCTTTCTTT. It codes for CASSLFSNTEAFF.

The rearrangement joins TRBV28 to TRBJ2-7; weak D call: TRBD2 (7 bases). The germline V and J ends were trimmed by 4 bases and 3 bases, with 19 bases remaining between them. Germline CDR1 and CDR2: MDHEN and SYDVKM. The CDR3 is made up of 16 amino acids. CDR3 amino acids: CASSSQHRGARYEQYF. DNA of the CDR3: TGTGCCAGCAGTTCCCAACATCGGGGGGCTCGCTACGAGCAGTACTTC.

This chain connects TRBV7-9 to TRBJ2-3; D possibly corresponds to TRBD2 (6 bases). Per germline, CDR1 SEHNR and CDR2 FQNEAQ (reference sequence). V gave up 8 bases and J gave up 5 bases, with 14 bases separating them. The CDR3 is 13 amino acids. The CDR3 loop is CASVAETQDTQYF. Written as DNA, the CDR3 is TGTGCCAGCGTAGCGGAGACTCAAGATACGCAGTATTTT.

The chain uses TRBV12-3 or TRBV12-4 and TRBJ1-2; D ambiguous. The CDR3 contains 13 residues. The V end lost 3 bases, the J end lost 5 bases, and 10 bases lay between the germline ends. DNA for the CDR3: TGTGCCAGCAGTTTCCCAGCGTTTTATGGCTACACCTTC. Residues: CASSFPAFYGYTF.

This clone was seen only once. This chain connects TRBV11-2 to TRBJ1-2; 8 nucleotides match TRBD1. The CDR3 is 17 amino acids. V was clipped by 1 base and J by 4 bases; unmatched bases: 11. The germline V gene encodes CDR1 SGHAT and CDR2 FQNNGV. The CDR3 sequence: CASSLGAGKTGGYGYTF. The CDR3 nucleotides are TGTGCCAGCAGCTTAGGAGCAGGGAAAACAGGGGGCTATGGCTACACCTTC.

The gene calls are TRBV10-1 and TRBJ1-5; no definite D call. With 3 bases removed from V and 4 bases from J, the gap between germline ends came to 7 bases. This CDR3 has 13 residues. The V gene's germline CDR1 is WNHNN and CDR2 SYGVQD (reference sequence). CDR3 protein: CASSDAPNQPQHF. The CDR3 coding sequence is TGCGCCAGCAGTGATGCACCGAATCAGCCCCAGCATTTT.

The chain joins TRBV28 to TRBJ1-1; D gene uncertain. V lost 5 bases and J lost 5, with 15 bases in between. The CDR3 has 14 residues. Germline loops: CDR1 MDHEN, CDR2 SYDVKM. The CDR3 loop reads CASSTRAGNTEAFF. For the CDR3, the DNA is TGTGCCAGCAGTACCCGGGCAGGAAATACTGAAGCTTTCTTT.

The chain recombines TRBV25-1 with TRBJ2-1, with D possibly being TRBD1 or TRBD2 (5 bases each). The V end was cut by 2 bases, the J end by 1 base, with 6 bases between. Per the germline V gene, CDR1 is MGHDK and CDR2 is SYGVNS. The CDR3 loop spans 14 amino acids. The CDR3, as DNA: TGTGCCAGCAGTGAAGGGGGTTCCTACAATGAGCAGTTCTTC. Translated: CASSEGGSYNEQFF.

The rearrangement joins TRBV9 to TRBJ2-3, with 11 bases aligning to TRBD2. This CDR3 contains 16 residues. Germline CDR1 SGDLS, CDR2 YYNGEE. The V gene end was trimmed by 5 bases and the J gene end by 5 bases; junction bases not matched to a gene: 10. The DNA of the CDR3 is TGTGCCAGCAGTCTTAGTAGCGGGGGGGCCGGAGATACGCAGTATTTT. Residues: CASSLSSGGAGDTQYF.

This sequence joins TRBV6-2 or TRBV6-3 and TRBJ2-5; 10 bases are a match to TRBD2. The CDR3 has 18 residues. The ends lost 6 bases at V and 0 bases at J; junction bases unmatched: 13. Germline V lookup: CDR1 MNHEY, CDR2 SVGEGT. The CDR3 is CASSFLTLAGGNQETQYF. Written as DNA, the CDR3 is TGTGCCAGCAGCTTCCTGACCTTAGCGGGGGGAAACCAAGAGACCCAGTACTTC.

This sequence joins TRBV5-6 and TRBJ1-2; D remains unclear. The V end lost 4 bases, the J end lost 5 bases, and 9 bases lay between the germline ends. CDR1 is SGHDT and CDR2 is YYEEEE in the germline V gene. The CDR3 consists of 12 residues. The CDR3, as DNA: TGTGCCAGCAGCATCACGGAGTATGGCTACACCTTC. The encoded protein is CASSITEYGYTF.

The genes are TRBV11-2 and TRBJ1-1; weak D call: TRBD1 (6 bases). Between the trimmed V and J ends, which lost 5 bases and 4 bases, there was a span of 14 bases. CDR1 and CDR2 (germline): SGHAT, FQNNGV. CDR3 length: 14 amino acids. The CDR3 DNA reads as TGTGCCAGCAGCAGACAAACAGGGCCCACTGAAGCTTTCTTT. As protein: CASSRQTGPTEAFF.

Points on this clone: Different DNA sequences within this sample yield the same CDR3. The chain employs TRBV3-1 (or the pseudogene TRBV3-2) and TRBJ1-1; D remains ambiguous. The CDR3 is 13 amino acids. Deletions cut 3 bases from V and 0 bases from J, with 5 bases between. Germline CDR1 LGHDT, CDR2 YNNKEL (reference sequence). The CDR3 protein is CASSQGMNTEAFF. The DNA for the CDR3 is TGTGCCAGCAGCCAGGGGATGAACACTGAAGCTTTCTTT.